This passage covers 3 T cell receptor beta chains from one sample sequenced in a study of CD8+ T cells in alopecia areata. Once sorted, CD4+ cells from four or five patients yielded CD25+CD127- cells. Once RNA had been extracted, it was reverse transcribed into cDNA to act as the sequencing template. TCRdb's copy holds only in-frame clones and misses some; the assay was immunoSEQ multiplex PCR. The data contain tens of thousands of clones, around 57% of them singletons. The sequenced sample consisted of CD4+ Tregs sorted from blood. These receptors all stem from a human donor with alopecia areata.

This chain uses TRBV27 with TRBJ1-2; a weak D match, TRBD1 (6 bases). The CDR3 totals 14 residues. Germline values: CDR1 MNHEY, CDR2 SMNVEV (reference sequence). The V end lost 7 bases, the J end lost 4 bases, and 16 bases lay between the germline ends. CDR3 nucleotide sequence: TGTGCCAGCAAAGTGACAGGAGCCTCCTATGGCTACACCTTC. Translated: CASKVTGASYGYTF.

The V call is TRBV7-9, the J call TRBJ1-2, with 7 bases matching TRBD1. J was trimmed by 2 bases and V by 7 bases; bases with no gene match: 7. The germline gives CDR1 SEHNR, CDR2 FQNEAQ (reference sequence). The CDR3 has 14 residues. The DNA of the CDR3 is TGTGCCAGCAAGCCCCGGGACAGAAACTATGGCTACACCTTC. Protein sequence: CASKPRDRNYGYTF.

The rearrangement links TRBV2 to TRBJ1-2; D unresolved. V was trimmed by 5 bases and J by 4 bases, leaving 8 bases between them. This CDR3 comprises 12 residues. CDR1 and CDR2 (germline): SNHLY, FYNNEI. CDR3 sequence reads: CASSWDPYGYTF. DNA for the CDR3: TGTGCCAGCAGTTGGGATCCCTATGGCTACACCTTC.